The 27 T cell receptor beta chains below all came from one sample that was sequenced in a study of shared clonotypes between healthy human individuals. The protocol was immunoSEQ multiplex PCR, while the TCRdb copy is restricted to in-frame clones and leaves out a portion. The sample lists over 400,000 clones; approximately 84% were seen once. Sequenced sample: PBMCs. The source is a woman aged 40 to 50 in good health. Some clones in this sample may be carry-over from other donors' samples.

This chain connects TRBV7-9 to TRBJ2-3; possibly TRBD1 for D (6 bases). This CDR3 has 18 amino acids. The V and J ends lost 1 base and 1 base respectively, with 18 bases between them. Germline V gives CDR1 SEHNR, CDR2 FQNEAQ (reference sequence). The CDR3 here is CASSLGDQGRGGTDTQYF. The CDR3 DNA sequence: TGTGCCAGCAGCTTAGGCGACCAGGGGAGAGGAGGCACAGATACGCAGTATTTT.

The sample holds a few counts of this clone. This likely traces to a read error, being one base from a far larger clone. J is TRBJ1-5 and V is TRBV30; TRBD1 agrees at 8 bases. J gave up 14 bases and V 2 bases, and 8 bases lay outside the gene matches. The CDR3 loop spans 12 amino acids. Germline lookup yields CDR1 GTSNPN and CDR2 SVGIG (reference sequence). The DNA of the CDR3 is TGTGCCTGGAGTACCGGGACAGGCCCAGAGCATTTT. Residues: CAWSTGTGPEHF.

The chain links TRBV7-9 to TRBJ2-5; the D gene could be TRBD1 or TRBD2 (6 bases each). The CDR3 consists of 16 residues. Per germline, CDR1 SEHNR and CDR2 FQNEAQ (reference sequence). Trimming took off 5 bases at V and 3 bases at J, with 19 bases between the two ends. Written as DNA, the CDR3 is TGTGCCAGCAGCAGGGGGGCCAGGGGTACAGAAGAGACCCAGTACTTC. This codes for CASSRGARGTEETQYF.

This chain joins TRBV28 and TRBJ2-6, with D unresolved. Looked up from germline, CDR1 is MDHEN and CDR2 is SYDVKM. The length of the CDR3 is 14 residues. The V end was cut by 6 bases, the J end by 0 bases, with 6 bases between. The CDR3: CASRDFSGANVLTF. CDR3 DNA: TGTGCCAGCAGGGATTTCTCTGGGGCCAACGTCCTGACTTTC.

The CDR3 is CASSFGLAGEGQFF. The CDR3 DNA follows: TGTGCCAGCAGTTTCGGCCTAGCGGGAGAGGGGCAGTTCTTC. The gene calls are TRBV28 and TRBJ2-1, with 10 bases lining up with TRBD2. This CDR3 is built from 14 residues. CDR1 and CDR2 (germline): MDHEN, SYDVKM. Trimming at V came to 3 bases and at J to 12 bases, leaving 8 bases not matched to a gene.

V usage is TRBV7-3 and J usage is TRBJ1-2; 8 bases agree with TRBD1. The CDR3 is made up of 13 amino acids. After removal of 3 bases from V and 13 bases from J, the junction contained 10 bases not matched to a gene. The germline V gene has CDR1 SGHTA and CDR2 FQGTGA. CDR3 in DNA: TGTGCCAGCAGCTTTACAGGGGGATTGGCTATCACCTTC. Its translation: CASSFTGGLAITF.

This chain joins TRBV27 and TRBJ2-7, with D perhaps matching TRBD2 (5 bases). The CDR3 sequence is 13 residues long. The V end was cut by 10 bases, the J end by 3 bases, with 16 bases between. Per germline, CDR1 MNHEY and CDR2 SMNVEV (reference sequence). In nucleotides, the CDR3 is TGTGCCACCAGAGGGCTAGCATTCTACGAGCAGTACTTC. This translates into CATRGLAFYEQYF.

The chain links TRBV21-1 to TRBJ2-7; the table gives TRBD2 as D, unverified against the DNA. TRBV21-1 is assigned pseudogene status. The CDR3 has 17 residues. The CDR3: CASSPVGSGDSSYEQYF. As DNA, the CDR3 is TGTGCCAGCAGCCCGGTCGGTAGCGGGGACAGCTCCTACGAGCAGTACTTC.

The chain links TRBV30 to TRBJ2-2; 11 nucleotides agree with TRBD2. The CDR3 extends over 16 amino acids. The ends lost 5 bases at V and 5 bases at J; junction bases unmatched: 10. CDR1 is GTSNPN, CDR2 SVGIG, per germline (reference sequence). Here the CDR3 reads CAWDNSGTSGTGELFF. The CDR3, as DNA: TGTGCCTGGGATAACTCCGGGACTAGCGGTACCGGGGAGCTGTTTTTT.

V is TRBV28 and J is TRBJ2-2; the D is unclear. The CDR3 is 15 amino acids. Between the trimmed V and J ends, which lost 3 bases and 0 bases, there was a span of 8 bases. Germline V lookup: CDR1 MDHEN, CDR2 SYDVKM. The CDR3 nucleotides are TGTGCCAGCAGTTTCGGGCAAACGAACACCGGGGAGCTGTTTTTT. Protein product: CASSFGQTNTGELFF.

The V call is TRBV7-5, the J call TRBJ2-2; TRBD2 is the table's D call and was not checked against the DNA. TRBV7-5 is shown as a pseudogene. The CDR3 length is 14 residues. The CDR3 coding sequence is TGTGTCAGAAGCCCCGAATCGGCGGGAGGCGAGCTGTTTTTT. It specifies CVRSPESAGGELFF.

This clone was seen a few times. V usage is TRBV9 and J usage is TRBJ1-5, with TRBD1 matching 10 bases. Trimming cost V 0 bases and J 5 bases; bases outside gene matches: 2. The germline gives CDR1 SGDLS, CDR2 YYNGEE. This CDR3 region has 15 residues. This CDR3 reads CASSVEGTGDQPQHF. The CDR3 DNA follows: TGTGCCAGCAGCGTAGAGGGGACAGGGGATCAGCCCCAGCATTTT.

The J gene is TRBJ1-4, the V gene TRBV4-2, with D uncertain. The germline CDR1 and CDR2 sequences are LGHNA and YNFKEQ. The CDR3 runs 13 residues. The V end was cut by 0 bases, the J end by 5 bases, with 4 bases between. CDR3 nucleotides: TGTGCCAGCAGCCAAGAGGAGAATGAAAAACTGTTTTTT. Its translation is CASSQEENEKLFF.

V and J are TRBV5-1 and TRBJ1-1; D might be TRBD1 (6 bases). V gave up 4 bases and J gave up 4 bases, with 23 bases separating them. The CDR3 length is 17 residues. Germline assignment: CDR1 SGHRS and CDR2 YFSETQ. Here the CDR3 reads CASSPGTIGGVGTEAFF. The CDR3 DNA sequence: TGCGCCAGCAGCCCGGGAACCATCGGGGGCGTGGGCACTGAAGCTTTCTTT.

The chain couples TRBV7-2 to TRBJ2-2, with D unclear. Trimming left V 1 base short and J 5 bases short, with 5 bases between. Germline CDR1 is SGHTA and CDR2 is FQGNSA. CDR3 length: 13 residues. Here the CDR3 reads CASSLGWTGELFF. As DNA, the CDR3 is TGTGCCAGCAGCTTAGGCTGGACCGGGGAGCTGTTTTTT.

Turning to this clone: A far larger clone is only one base removed, so a read error is likely. This sequence joins TRBV4-1 and TRBJ1-2; no reliable D call. V was cut by 0 bases and J by 5 bases, with 16 bases left in between. The germline V gene encodes CDR1 MGHRA and CDR2 YSYEKL. The CDR3 spans 16 residues. The CDR3 DNA reads TGCGCCAGCAGCCAAGAACATCAGGTATCGGATTATGGCTACACCTTC. Its protein is CASSQEHQVSDYGYTF.

This clone was detected once. The chain recombines TRBV11-1 with TRBJ2-2; 13 bases align to TRBD2. The CDR3 sequence is 18 residues long. The J segment lost 6 bases and the V segment lost 1 base, leaving 8 bases of the junction unmatched. From germline, CDR1 is SGHAT and CDR2 FQDESV (reference sequence). In DNA, the CDR3 is TGTGCCAGCAGCTTAGAACTAGCGGGAGGGCGGTCCGCCGGGGAGCTGTTTTTT. Translation: CASSLELAGGRSAGELFF. The full variable domain, with the rest looked up from reference TRBV11-1 and TRBJ2-2, is EAEVAQSPRYKITEKSQAVAFWCDPISGHATLYWYRQILGQGPELLVQFQDESVVDDSQLPKDRFSAERLKGVDSTLKIQPAELGDSAMYLCASSLELAGGRSAGELFFGEGSRLTVL.

As concerns this clone: A far larger clone is just one base off, so this is likely a read error. The chain employs TRBV7-9 and TRBJ2-2; no reliable D call. This CDR3 has 13 amino acids. With 5 bases removed from V and 8 bases from J, the gap between germline ends came to 12 bases. Germline V CDR1 and CDR2: SEHNR, FQNEAQ (reference sequence). The DNA for the CDR3 is TGTGCCAGCAGCCATCATACAATAGGGGAGCTGTTTTTT. Protein: CASSHHTIGELFF.

The chain uses TRBV19 and TRBJ2-7; 10 nucleotides line up with TRBD2. This CDR3 is built from 16 residues. V dropped 1 base and J dropped 6; count of bases not matched to a gene: 9. The germline V gene encodes CDR1 LNHDA and CDR2 SQIVND (reference sequence). The CDR3 region has the DNA TGTGCCAGTAGTATAGGGTCTAGCGGGAGTATCGGCGAGCAGTACTTC. It codes for CASSIGSSGSIGEQYF.

The genes are TRBV7-9 and TRBJ1-2, with D tentatively TRBD1 (5 bases). From germline, CDR1 is SEHNR and CDR2 FQNEAQ (reference sequence). CDR3 length: 16 amino acids. The V and J ends lost 0 bases and 8 bases respectively, with 19 bases between them. The CDR3 reads CASSLATQWVWGGYTF. Written as DNA, the CDR3 is TGTGCCAGCAGCTTAGCGACCCAATGGGTTTGGGGCGGCTACACCTTC.

Points on this clone: A much larger clone lies one base from this, so it may be a read error. Other nucleotide sequences from this sample produce the same CDR3. The gene calls are TRBV18 and TRBJ2-7; D is ambiguous. V was shortened by 5 bases and J by 6 bases, with 8 bases between the two germline ends. The CDR3 is made up of 11 amino acids. The germline V gene has CDR1 KGHSH and CDR2 LQKENI. CDR3 sequence reads: CASSGSGEQYF. In DNA form, the CDR3 reads TGTGCCAGCTCAGGTAGTGGCGAGCAGTACTTC.

Concerning this clone: This likely traces to a read error, being one base from a far larger clone. The same CDR3 can be traced to other DNA sequences in this sample. This chain joins TRBV11-3 and TRBJ2-1; TRBD2 matches at 7 bases. This CDR3 region has 15 residues. The germline gives CDR1 SGHNT, CDR2 YENEEA. This CDR3 reads CASSLEAGKGNEQFF. The DNA of the CDR3 is TGCGCCAGCAGCTTAGAAGCGGGAAAGGGCAATGAGCAGTTCTTC.

This chain joins TRBV6-5 and TRBJ1-2; D not resolved. V lost 4 bases, J lost 2 bases, and 8 bases lay in between. Germline CDR1 reads MNHEY; CDR2 reads SVGAGI. The CDR3 sequence is 13 residues long. The CDR3 loop reads CASSFGQNYGYTF. In DNA, the CDR3 is TGTGCCAGCAGTTTCGGGCAGAACTATGGCTACACCTTC.

On this clone: Other DNA sequences in the same sample also yield this CDR3. The chain is built from TRBV10-3 and TRBJ1-1; D is undetermined. This CDR3 has 12 residues. Germline V lookup: CDR1 ENHRY, CDR2 SYGVKD. The ends were cut back, 0 bases at V and 7 bases at J, with 6 bases in the middle. In DNA, the CDR3 is TGTGCCATCAGTGAGTCGGGAAGTGAAGCTTTCTTT. Its translation: CAISESGSEAFF.

The chain employs TRBV7-9 and TRBJ2-2; D remains ambiguous. With 5 bases removed from V and 13 bases from J, the gap between germline ends came to 14 bases. Germline V CDR1 and CDR2: SEHNR, FQNEAQ (reference sequence). The CDR3 spans 12 residues. The CDR3 region has the DNA TGTGCCAGCAGCGTATACAGTGTGTCGCTGTTTTTT. It encodes CASSVYSVSLFF.

Notes on this clone: It differs at one base from a far larger clone, so likely a read error. J is TRBJ2-1 and V is TRBV7-2, with TRBD2 as a possible D gene (6 bases). The CDR3 covers 13 residues. CDR1 and CDR2 from the germline V gene are SGHTA and FQGNSA. The CDR3 here is CVSSLASRGEQFF. CDR3 DNA sequence: TGTGTCAGCAGCTTAGCCTCGCGGGGCGAGCAGTTCTTC.

V gene TRBV6-5 combines with J gene TRBJ1-1, with unresolved D. This CDR3 contains 13 residues. V dropped 6 bases and J dropped 6 bases, with 14 bases sitting between them. CDR1 is MNHEY and CDR2 is SVGAGI in the germline V gene. CDR3 in DNA: TGTGCCAGCAGCCCCTTGGGTGGGGCTGAAGCTTTCTTT. It is translated as CASSPLGGAEAFF.